Shown below are 5 T cell receptor beta chains from a single sample sequenced in a study of regulatory T cells in long-lasting Graves disease (dated by TCRdb to the early 2020s). The method was multiplex PCR. Sequencing used an Illumina HiSeq 4000. CDR3 regions were amplified by Arm-PCR with iRepertoire HTBI primers to construct TCR beta libraries. The public reads were quality trimmed at Q25 with fastp and then assembled into clones with MiXCR by TCRdb, keeping productive beta chains. Each CDR3 protein appears once, grouped with its most common genes and DNA. Within this sample are about 620,000 distinct CDR3 sequences, with 15% to 20% of them counted one time only. The biggest ten clones account for more than 15% of the sample. This specimen's time point label, interpreted: newly diagnosed GD, antithyroid drugs for less than 3 months. For both TCR sequencing and RNA sequencing, RNA was extracted from PBMCs using TRIzol.

This sample was shared with a second study, whose subject was T cells in Graves' hyperthyroidism and ophthalmopathy.

The source was peripheral blood mononuclear cells (PBMCs), collected at new diagnosis, from a patient treated with antithyroid drugs. The receptors were gathered from a young woman with Graves disease. Donor details come from another sample of the same person, matched by shared clones.

This clonotype was counted many times. The CDR3 loop reads CASSPSSGQGNEQFF. The CDR3 DNA reads TGTGCCAGCAGCCCATCTAGCGGGCAGGGTAATGAGCAGTTCTTC. J is TRBJ2-1 and V is TRBV11-3; 8 bases map to TRBD2. The length of the CDR3 is 15 residues. Germline CDR1 SGHNT, CDR2 YENEEA. V lost 5 bases to trimming and J lost 7 bases; unmatched junction nucleotides: 10.

This clonotype has ten or more counts. This chain connects TRBV30 to TRBJ2-7; tentatively, D is TRBD2 (5 bases). Germline CDR1 and CDR2: GTSNPN and SVGIG (reference sequence). This CDR3 region has 15 residues. Trimming pared 2 bases from V and 0 bases from J, leaving 14 bases between. The CDR3 is CAWSRAGGSSYEQYF. Written as DNA, the CDR3 is TGTGCCTGGAGTCGGGCGGGCGGAAGCTCCTACGAGCAGTACTTC.

This clonotype was counted many times. V gene TRBV20-1 combines with J gene TRBJ1-2, with no clear D. In germline, CDR1 is DFQATT, CDR2 SNEGSKA (reference sequence). Trimming shortened V by 2 bases and J by 3 bases, and 16 bases separated the two germline ends. The CDR3 has 15 amino acids. CDR3 protein: CSARTQAPGHYGYTF. CDR3 DNA: TGCAGTGCTAGAACTCAGGCCCCAGGCCACTATGGCTACACCTTC.

This clonotype was detected only a few times. The genes are TRBV6-5 and TRBJ2-3, with 8 bases lining up with TRBD2. The CDR3 is 22 residues long. Unmatched junction bases numbered 25, after V lost 2 bases and J lost 3 bases. Germline lookup yields CDR1 MNHEY and CDR2 SVGAGI. CDR3 sequence reads: CASSYPSVGTKLQRGRTDTQYF. DNA for the CDR3: TGTGCCAGCAGTTACCCGTCGGTCGGGACAAAATTGCAGCGGGGGAGAACAGATACGCAGTATTTT.

This clonotype was counted at least ten times. The rearrangement links TRBV28 to TRBJ2-7, with TRBD1 matching 8 bases. Germline lookup yields CDR1 MDHEN and CDR2 SYDVKM. The CDR3 loop spans 14 amino acids. The trim removed 6 bases at V and 3 bases at J, leaving 7 bases unmatched. CDR3 DNA: TGTGCCAGCAGCGACAGGGGATATCGCTACGAGCAGTACTTC. Its translation is CASSDRGYRYEQYF.